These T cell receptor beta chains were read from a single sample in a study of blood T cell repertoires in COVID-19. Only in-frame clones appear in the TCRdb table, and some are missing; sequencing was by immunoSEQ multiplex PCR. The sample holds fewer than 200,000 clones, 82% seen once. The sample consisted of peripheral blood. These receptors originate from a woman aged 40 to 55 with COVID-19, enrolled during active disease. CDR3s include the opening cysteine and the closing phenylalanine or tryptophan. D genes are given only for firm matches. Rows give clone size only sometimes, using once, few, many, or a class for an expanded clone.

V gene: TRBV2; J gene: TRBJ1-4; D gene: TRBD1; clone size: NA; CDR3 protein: CASSAGQGNEKLFF; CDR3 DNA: TGTGCCAGCAGTGCCGGACAGGGAAATGAAAAACTGTTTTTT
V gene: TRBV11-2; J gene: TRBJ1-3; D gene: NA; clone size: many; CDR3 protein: CASSLDFGAGNTIYF; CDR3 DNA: TGTGCCAGCAGCTTAGATTTTGGGGCGGGAAACACCATATATTTT
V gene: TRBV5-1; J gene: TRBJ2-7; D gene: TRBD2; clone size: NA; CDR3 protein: CASSFGAGEAWVQYF; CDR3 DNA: TGCGCCAGCAGCTTCGGAGCGGGAGAGGCTTGGGTGCAGTACTTC
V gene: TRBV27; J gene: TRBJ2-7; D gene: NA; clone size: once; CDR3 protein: CASIGQMNEQYF; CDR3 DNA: TGTGCCAGCATCGGACAGATGAACGAGCAGTACTTC
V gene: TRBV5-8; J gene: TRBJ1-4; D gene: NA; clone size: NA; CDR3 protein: CASSSRQTFEKLFF; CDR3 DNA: TGTGCCAGCAGCTCCCGACAGACGTTTGAAAAACTGTTTTTT
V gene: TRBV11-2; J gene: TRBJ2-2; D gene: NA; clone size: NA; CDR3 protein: CASSLISNTGELFF; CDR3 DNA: TGTGCCAGCAGCTTGATCAGTAACACCGGGGAGCTGTTTTTT
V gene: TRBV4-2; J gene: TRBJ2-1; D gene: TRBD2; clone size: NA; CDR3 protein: CASSRGSGTSGRYEQFF; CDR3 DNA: TGTGCCAGCAGCCGCGGCTCCGGGACTAGCGGGAGATATGAGCAGTTCTTC
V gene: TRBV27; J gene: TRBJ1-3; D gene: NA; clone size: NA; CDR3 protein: CASSLGPNNGNTIYF; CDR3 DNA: TGTGCCAGCAGTTTAGGGCCAAATAATGGAAACACCATATATTTT
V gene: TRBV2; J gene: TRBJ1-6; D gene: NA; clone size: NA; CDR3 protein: CASTASSYNSPLHF; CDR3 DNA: TGTGCCAGCACGGCTAGCTCCTATAATTCACCCCTCCACTTT
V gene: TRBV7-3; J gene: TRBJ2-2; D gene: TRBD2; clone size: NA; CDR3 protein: CASRVASGGASTGELFF; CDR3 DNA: TGTGCCAGCCGCGTGGCTAGCGGGGGGGCTAGCACCGGGGAGCTGTTTTTT
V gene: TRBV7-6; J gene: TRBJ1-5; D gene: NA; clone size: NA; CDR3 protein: CASSLGGGSNQPQHF; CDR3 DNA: TGTGCCAGCAGCTTAGGGGGAGGCAGCAATCAGCCCCAGCATTTT
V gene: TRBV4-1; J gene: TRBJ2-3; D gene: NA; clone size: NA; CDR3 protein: CASKRGSGTDTQYF; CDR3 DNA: TGCGCCAGCAAACGAGGAAGCGGCACAGATACGCAGTATTTT
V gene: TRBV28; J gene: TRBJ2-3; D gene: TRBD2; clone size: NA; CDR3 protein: CASSLGRGGVTDTQYF; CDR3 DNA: TGTGCCAGCAGTTTAGGGCGGGGAGGGGTCACAGATACGCAGTATTTT
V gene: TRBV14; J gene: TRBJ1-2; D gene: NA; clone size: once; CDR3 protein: CASSQDQGYGYTF; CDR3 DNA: TGTGCCAGCAGCCAAGATCAGGGGTATGGCTACACCTTC